The clone carrying this TCR beta chain was seen only a few times. Attachment of unique molecular identifiers to individual cDNA molecules was performed in the library. Authors' analysis steps: With a range of roughly 23,224 to 690,600, the median per sample was 95,638 TCRs. MiXCR, applied by TCRdb to the RACE reads, yields one record per CDR3 protein. TCRdb's processing, not the authors' own work, is the source of the V and J calls. Of some 180,000 distinct CDR3 sequences listed, around 25% are singletons. The data were taken from a study of human T cells and chemical hapten exposure. The overall study: Skin of the upper inner arm, roughly 2 cm by roughly 2 cm, received 2% DPC for sensitization.

Time point described: patch test 3, about 24 weeks after DPC sensitization. The treatment denotes: therapeutic diphenylcyclopropenone sensitization with weekly scalp DPC. Drawing of blood took place ahead of applying each patch test. Sequenced here: whole blood, sampled in connection with sensitization to the hapten diphenylcyclopropenone (DPC). The TCR comes from a woman in her thirties or forties with alopecia areata. Some clones in this sample may be carry-over from other donors' samples.

The CDR3 sequence: CASSSGGGGLTEAFF. CDR3 DNA: TGTGCCAGCAGCTCGGGAGGTGGGGGGCTCACTGAAGCTTTCTTT. V usage is TRBV7-2 and J usage is TRBJ1-1; D is perhaps TRBD1 (6 bases). The CDR3 runs to 15 residues. V was trimmed by 4 bases and J by 4 bases, leaving 16 bases between them. Germline V lookup: CDR1 SGHTA, CDR2 FQGNSA.